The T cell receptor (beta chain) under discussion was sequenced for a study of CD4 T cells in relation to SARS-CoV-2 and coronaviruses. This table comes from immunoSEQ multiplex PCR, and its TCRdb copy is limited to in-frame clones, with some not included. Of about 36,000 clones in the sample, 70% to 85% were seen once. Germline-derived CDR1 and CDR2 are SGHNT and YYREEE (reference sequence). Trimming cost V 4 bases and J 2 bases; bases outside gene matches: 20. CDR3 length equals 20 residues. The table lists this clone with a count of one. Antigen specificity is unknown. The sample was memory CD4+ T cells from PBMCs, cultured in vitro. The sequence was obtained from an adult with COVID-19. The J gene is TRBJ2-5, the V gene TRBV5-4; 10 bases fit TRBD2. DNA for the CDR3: TGTGCCAGCAGCCCTGGACCTAAGCCCCTAGCGGGAGATAAACAAGAGACCCAGTACTTC. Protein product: CASSPGPKPLAGDKQETQYF.